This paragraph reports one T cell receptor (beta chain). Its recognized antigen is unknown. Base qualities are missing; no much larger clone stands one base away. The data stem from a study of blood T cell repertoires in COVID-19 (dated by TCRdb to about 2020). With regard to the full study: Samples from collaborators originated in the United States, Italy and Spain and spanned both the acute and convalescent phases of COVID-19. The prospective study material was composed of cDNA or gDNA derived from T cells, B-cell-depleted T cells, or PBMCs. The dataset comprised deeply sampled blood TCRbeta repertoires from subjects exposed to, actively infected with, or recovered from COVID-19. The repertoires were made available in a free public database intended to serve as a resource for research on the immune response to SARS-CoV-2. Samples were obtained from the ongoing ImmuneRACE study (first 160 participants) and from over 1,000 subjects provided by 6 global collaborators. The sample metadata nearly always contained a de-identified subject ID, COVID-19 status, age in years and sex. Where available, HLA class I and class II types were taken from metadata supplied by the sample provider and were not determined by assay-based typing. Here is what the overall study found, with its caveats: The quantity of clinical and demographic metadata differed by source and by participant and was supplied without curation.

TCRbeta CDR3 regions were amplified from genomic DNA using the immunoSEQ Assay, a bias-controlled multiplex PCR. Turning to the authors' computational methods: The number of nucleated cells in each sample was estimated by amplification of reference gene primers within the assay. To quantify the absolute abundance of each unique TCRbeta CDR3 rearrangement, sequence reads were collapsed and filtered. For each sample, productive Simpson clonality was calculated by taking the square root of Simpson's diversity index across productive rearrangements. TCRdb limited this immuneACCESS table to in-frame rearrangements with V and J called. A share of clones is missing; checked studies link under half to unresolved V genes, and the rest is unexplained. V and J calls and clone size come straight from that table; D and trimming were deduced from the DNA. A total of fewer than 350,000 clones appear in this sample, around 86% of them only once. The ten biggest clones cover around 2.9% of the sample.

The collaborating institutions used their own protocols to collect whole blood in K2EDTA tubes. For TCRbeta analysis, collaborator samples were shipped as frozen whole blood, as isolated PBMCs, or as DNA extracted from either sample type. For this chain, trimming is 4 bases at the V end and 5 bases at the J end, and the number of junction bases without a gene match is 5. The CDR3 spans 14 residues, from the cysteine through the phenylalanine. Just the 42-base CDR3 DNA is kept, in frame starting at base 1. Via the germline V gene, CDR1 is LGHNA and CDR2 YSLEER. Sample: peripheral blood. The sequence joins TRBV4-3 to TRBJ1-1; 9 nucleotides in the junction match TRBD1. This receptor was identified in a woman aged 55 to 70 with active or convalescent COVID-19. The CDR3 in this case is CASSPGTGSTEAFF. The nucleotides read TGCGCCAGCAGCCCCGGGACAGGGAGTACTGAAGCTTTCTTT.